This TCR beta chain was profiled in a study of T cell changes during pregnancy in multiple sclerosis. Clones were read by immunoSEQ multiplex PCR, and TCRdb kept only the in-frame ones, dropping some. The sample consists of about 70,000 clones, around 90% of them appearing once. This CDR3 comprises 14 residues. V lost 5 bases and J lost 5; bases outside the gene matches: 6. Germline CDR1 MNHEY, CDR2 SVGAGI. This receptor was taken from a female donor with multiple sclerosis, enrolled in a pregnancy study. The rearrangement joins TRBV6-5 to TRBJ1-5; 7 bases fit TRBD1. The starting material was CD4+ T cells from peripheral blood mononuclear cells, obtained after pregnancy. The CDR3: CASSMRRGHQPQHF. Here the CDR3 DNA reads TGTGCCAGCAGTATGAGGAGGGGGCATCAGCCCCAGCATTTT.